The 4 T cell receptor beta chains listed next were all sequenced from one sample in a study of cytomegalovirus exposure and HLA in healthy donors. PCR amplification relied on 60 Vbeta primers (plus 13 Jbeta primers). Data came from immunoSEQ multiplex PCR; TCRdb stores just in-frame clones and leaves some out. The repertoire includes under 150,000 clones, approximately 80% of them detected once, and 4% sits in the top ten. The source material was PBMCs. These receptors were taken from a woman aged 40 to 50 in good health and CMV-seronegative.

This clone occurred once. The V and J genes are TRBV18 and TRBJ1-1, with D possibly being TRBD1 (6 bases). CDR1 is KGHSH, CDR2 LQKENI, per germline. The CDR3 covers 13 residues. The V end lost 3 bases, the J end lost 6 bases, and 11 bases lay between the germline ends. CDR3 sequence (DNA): TGTGCCAGCTCACCGGGGGGGGGCGCTGAAGCTTTCTTT. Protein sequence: CASSPGGGAEAFF.

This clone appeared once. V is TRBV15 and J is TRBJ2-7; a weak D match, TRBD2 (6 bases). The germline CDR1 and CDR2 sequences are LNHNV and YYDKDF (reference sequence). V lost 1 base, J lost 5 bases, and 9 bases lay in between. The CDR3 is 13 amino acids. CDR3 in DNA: TGTGCCACCAGCAGAGGTTGGGGGGACGAGCAGTACTTC. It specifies CATSRGWGDEQYF.

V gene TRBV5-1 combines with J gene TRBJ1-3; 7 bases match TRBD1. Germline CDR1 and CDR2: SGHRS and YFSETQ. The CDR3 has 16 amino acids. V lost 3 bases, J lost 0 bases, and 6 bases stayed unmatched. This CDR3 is CASSSPGGSSGNTIYF. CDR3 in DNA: TGCGCCAGCAGCTCGCCAGGGGGTTCCTCTGGAAACACCATATATTTT.

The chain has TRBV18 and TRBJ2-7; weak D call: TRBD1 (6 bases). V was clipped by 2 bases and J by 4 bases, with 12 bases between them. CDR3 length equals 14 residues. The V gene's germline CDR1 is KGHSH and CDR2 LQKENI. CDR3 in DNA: TGTGCCAGCTCACCAGGCAGGGGCGGGTACGAGCAGTACTTC. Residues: CASSPGRGGYEQYF. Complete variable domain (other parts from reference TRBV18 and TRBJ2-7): NAGVMQNPRHLVRRRGQEARLRCSPMKGHSHVYWYRQLPEEGLKFMVYLQKENIIDESGMPKERFSAEFPKEGPSILRIQQVVRGDSAAYFCASSPGRGGYEQYFGPGTRLTVT.